The clone carrying this T cell receptor beta chain was seen a single time. Its cognate antigen is unknown. This sample was taken from a study of blood T cells in healthy people across ages. Study-wide background: About one barcoded beta molecule per two T cells came from capture by template switching.

The use of a sample-barcoded 5' primer and a J-beta primer mix characterized a second PCR of about 7 to 12 cycles. TCRdb reprocessed the 5' RACE reads via MiXCR and lists one record per CDR3 protein. Found here are about a million distinct CDR3 sequences, around 46% of them singletons; the top ten hold around 15%. Germline V gene lookup returns CDR1 DFQATT and CDR2 SNEGSKA (reference sequence). The CDR3 runs to 14 residues. V lost 1 base and J lost 2, with 9 bases in between. Study findings and constraints: It was found that TCR beta diversity correlated strongly with the percentage of naive T cells.

Those donating, healthy Caucasian individuals from Russia, were aged roughly 6 to 100. Specimen: blood. This TCR was sampled from a man aged 30 to 39 in good health. The V call is TRBV20-1, the J call TRBJ2-1; weak D call: TRBD2 (5 bases). CDR3 nucleotide sequence: TGCAGTGCTAGAGGACTAAGCGCCTACAATGAGCAGTTCTTC. Translation gives CSARGLSAYNEQFF.